One sample yielded the 30 T cell receptor beta chains listed below, sequenced in a study of T cell responses to AZD1222 COVID-19 vaccine. Here immunoSEQ multiplex PCR was the method, and the copy in TCRdb shows in-frame clones only, minus some. Of about 83,000 clones listed, approximately 90% are singletons. Sample: peripheral blood, taken on day 0 of MenACWY control vaccination. The receptors shown here come from an adult in good health.

The J gene is TRBJ2-7, the V gene TRBV29-1, with 7 bases aligning to TRBD1. CDR1 and CDR2 from the germline V gene are SQVTM and ANQGSEA. There are 11 residues in the CDR3. The junction had 3 bases not matched to a gene; V was cut back by 3 bases and J by 7 bases. CDR3 residues: CSVESTGEQYF. CDR3 bases: TGCAGCGTTGAGTCGACAGGGGAGCAGTACTTC.

The rearrangement uses TRBV4-2 and TRBJ2-7; D is perhaps TRBD2 (5 bases). Per the germline V gene, CDR1 is LGHNA and CDR2 is YNFKEQ. This CDR3 is 17 amino acids long. V gave up 2 bases and J gave up 0 bases, with 17 bases separating them. The CDR3 sequence is CASSQLSDKTSSYEQYF. CDR3 nucleotide sequence: TGTGCCAGCAGCCAACTTAGCGATAAGACAAGCTCCTACGAGCAGTACTTC.

V is TRBV29-1 and J is TRBJ1-1; D unresolved. This CDR3 comprises 14 residues. The V and J ends lost 3 bases and 0 bases respectively, with 11 bases between them. Germline V gene sequence: CDR1 SQVTM, CDR2 ANQGSEA. CDR3 region: CSVDGQVLNTEAFF. In nucleotides, the CDR3 is TGCAGCGTTGATGGGCAGGTGCTGAACACTGAAGCTTTCTTT.

The rearrangement uses TRBV15 and TRBJ1-2; 9 bases agree with TRBD1. The CDR3 loop spans 14 amino acids. With V trimmed by 1 base and J by 6 bases, 3 bases remained unmatched. The germline V gene encodes CDR1 LNHNV and CDR2 YYDKDF (reference sequence). The CDR3 sequence is CATSRATGGDGYTF. The CDR3 nucleotides are TGTGCCACCAGCAGAGCCACAGGGGGCGATGGCTACACCTTC.

V usage is TRBV7-9 and J usage is TRBJ1-1; maybe TRBD1 (6 bases). The CDR3 covers 14 residues. In germline, CDR1 is SEHNR, CDR2 FQNEAQ (reference sequence). Trimming removed 3 bases at V and 11 bases at J, with 19 bases between. CDR3 protein: CASSLTMGHFVAFF. The DNA for the CDR3 is TGTGCCAGCAGCTTGACAATGGGACATTTTGTCGCTTTCTTT. The complete variable domain, with remaining parts taken from reference TRBV7-9 and TRBJ1-1, reads DTGVSQNPRHKITKRGQNVTFRCDPISEHNRLYWYRQTLGQGPEFLTYFQNEAQLEKSRLLSDRFSAERPKGSFSTLEIQRTEQGDSAMYLCASSLTMGHFVAFFGQGTRLTVV.

This clone came up once. Written as DNA, the CDR3 is TGTGCCAGCAGTGCACAGGGCTCCAATTCACCCCTCCACTTT. Residues: CASSAQGSNSPLHF. The chain is built from TRBV6-2 or TRBV6-3 and TRBJ1-6; D is possibly TRBD1 (6 bases). The CDR3 length is 14 residues. V was clipped by 5 bases and J by 7 bases, with 12 bases between them. Germline CDR1 reads MNHEY; CDR2 reads SVGEGT.

DNA of the CDR3: TGCGCCAGCAGCCAAGATATCGCGGGGACCTACGAGCAGTACTTC. As protein: CASSQDIAGTYEQYF. The J gene is TRBJ2-7, the V gene TRBV4-3; weak D call: TRBD2 (6 bases). The CDR3 is 15 amino acids. Trimming cost V 0 bases and J 2 bases, with 11 bases left between them. CDR1 is LGHNA, CDR2 YSLEER, per germline.

The sample holds one count of this clone. The chain links TRBV12-5 to TRBJ1-3, with 7 bases fitting TRBD1. The germline CDR1 and CDR2 sequences are LGHNT and FRNRAP. The J segment lost 0 bases and the V segment lost 6 bases, leaving 5 bases of the junction unmatched. The CDR3 sequence is 15 residues long. CDR3 in DNA: TGTGCTAGTGGAGGGGGCGAGAGCTCTGGAAACACCATATATTTT. This gives the protein CASGGGESSGNTIYF.

The chain employs TRBV6-5 and TRBJ1-1, with D tentatively TRBD1 (5 bases). This CDR3 comprises 15 residues. Trimming left V 5 bases short and J 1 base short, with 14 bases between. Germline CDR1 is MNHEY and CDR2 is SVGAGI. The CDR3 bases are TGTGCCAGCAGTCTCCGACAGACGGCGAACACTGAAGCTTTCTTT. It translates to CASSLRQTANTEAFF.

The DNA for the CDR3 is TGTGCCAGCAGCTTCGTCCTGGGCAGGGATAGTTCACCCCTCCACTTT. It specifies CASSFVLGRDSSPLHF. V gene TRBV7-2 combines with J gene TRBJ1-6; a weak D match, TRBD1 (5 bases). CDR1 is SGHTA, CDR2 FQGNSA, per germline. Trimming stripped 3 bases from V and 9 bases from J, with 18 bases between. The CDR3 has 16 residues.

This chain connects TRBV6-6 to TRBJ1-4; a possible D gene is TRBD1 (6 bases). The CDR3 is 14 amino acids. V gave up 4 bases and J gave up 10 bases, with 16 bases separating them. Germline values: CDR1 MNHNY, CDR2 SVGAGI (reference sequence). The CDR3 reads CASSFLDRLGKLFF. The CDR3 DNA follows: TGTGCCAGCAGTTTCCTCGACAGGCTCGGAAAACTGTTTTTT.

Note on this clone: Compared with germline, one end of the junction differs, possibly owing to a read error. The V call is TRBV4-1, the J call TRBJ2-7; no clear D gene. This CDR3 contains 13 residues. Germline V CDR1 and CDR2: MGHRA, YSYEKL. CDR3 DNA sequence: TGCGCCAGCAGTCAAGTGGAAGTGTCCGAGCAGTACTTC. Its translation: CASSQVEVSEQYF.

The gene calls are TRBV4-3 and TRBJ2-7, with 8 positions matching TRBD1. Germline V gene lookup returns CDR1 LGHNA and CDR2 YSLEER. CDR3 size: 18 residues. With V trimmed by 0 bases and J by 5 bases, 15 bases remained unmatched. CDR3 bases: TGCGCCAGCAGCCAAGAGAGGACAGGGTTTTTTTTGTCGGACGAGCAGTACTTC. Translated, it gives CASSQERTGFFLSDEQYF.

The rearrangement links TRBV6-4 to TRBJ1-5; D not resolved. Germline CDR1 reads MRHNA; CDR2 reads SNTAGT. Trimming took 0 bases from V and 5 from J, leaving 11 bases between them. The CDR3 runs to 15 residues. For the CDR3, the DNA is TGTGCCAGCAGTGACTCGCGCACCCTACATCAGCCCCAGCATTTT. This translates into CASSDSRTLHQPQHF.

The chain combines TRBV28 with TRBJ2-3; 10 bases are a match to TRBD1. With 6 bases clipped from V and 2 bases from J, the junction kept 5 bases outside the gene matches. The germline CDR1 and CDR2 sequences are MDHEN and SYDVKM. This CDR3 spans 15 amino acids. CDR3 sequence: CASSPGTGDTDTQYF. In DNA form, the CDR3 reads TGTGCCAGCAGCCCCGGGACAGGGGACACAGATACGCAGTATTTT.

CDR3 DNA sequence: TGTGCCAGCAGTTTGAGGGGGGTAACCTACGAGCAGTACTTC. Translating gives CASSLRGVTYEQYF. The chain links TRBV28 to TRBJ2-7; D tentatively reads TRBD1 or TRBD2 (6 bases each). The CDR3 totals 14 residues. CDR1 is MDHEN and CDR2 is SYDVKM in the germline V gene. V was cut by 3 bases and J by 2 bases, with 11 bases left in between.

The CDR3 is CAISEGVNTEAFF. CDR3 nucleotides: TGTGCCATCAGTGAGGGGGTTAACACTGAAGCTTTCTTT. V usage is TRBV10-3 and J usage is TRBJ1-1; D gene uncertain. Germline V gene lookup returns CDR1 ENHRY and CDR2 SYGVKD. The CDR3 is 13 amino acids. The V end lost 2 bases, the J end lost 2 bases, and 6 bases lay between the germline ends.

This clone is labeled medium-sized. The rearrangement joins TRBV4-2 to TRBJ2-2; 12 bases map to TRBD2. CDR1 and CDR2 from the germline V gene are LGHNA and YNFKEQ. The CDR3 covers 18 residues. V lost 0 bases and J lost 0; bases outside the gene matches: 2. CDR3 sequence (DNA): TGTGCCAGCAGCCAAGACACTAGCGGGAGGTCGAACACCGGGGAGCTGTTTTTT. Amino acids: CASSQDTSGRSNTGELFF.

This clone is a singleton in its sample. The chain couples TRBV5-1 to TRBJ1-4; D gene ambiguous. The CDR3 spans 16 residues. Germline V gene sequence: CDR1 SGHRS, CDR2 YFSETQ. Deletions cut 4 bases from V and 0 bases from J, with 13 bases between. In DNA, the CDR3 is TGCGCCAGCAGCCCTGGCAACAGCGCAACTAATGAAAAACTGTTTTTT. Translation: CASSPGNSATNEKLFF.

This chain links TRBV3-1 (or the pseudogene TRBV3-2) with TRBJ1-6; D is ambiguous. This CDR3 spans 12 amino acids. CDR1 and CDR2 from the germline V gene are LGHDT and YNNKEL (reference sequence). The V end was cut by 1 base, the J end by 8 bases, with 3 bases between. CDR3 in amino acids: CASSQGDSPLHF. The CDR3 bases are TGTGCCAGCAGCCAAGGCGATTCACCCCTCCACTTT.

The chain combines TRBV18 with TRBJ2-7; tentative D call: TRBD2 (6 bases). V was clipped by 6 bases and J by 4 bases, with 13 bases between them. Germline V lookup: CDR1 KGHSH, CDR2 LQKENI. The CDR3 extends over 13 amino acids. CDR3: CASSGGQKYEQYF. CDR3 nucleotides: TGTGCCAGCTCCGGAGGGCAGAAATACGAGCAGTACTTC.

This rearrangement joins TRBV7-2 to TRBJ1-1, with D hard to call. The CDR3 extends over 15 amino acids. The V end lost 1 base, the J end lost 4 bases, and 13 bases lay between the germline ends. The germline V gene has CDR1 SGHTA and CDR2 FQGNSA. Here the CDR3 reads CASSLGRWAGTEAFF. The CDR3 DNA reads as TGTGCCAGCAGCTTAGGAAGGTGGGCGGGCACTGAAGCTTTCTTT.

The chain uses TRBV5-6 and TRBJ2-2; TRBD1 aligns across 9 bases. CDR3 length equals 17 residues. V dropped 2 bases and J dropped 7; count of bases not matched to a gene: 12. The germline CDR1 and CDR2 sequences are SGHDT and YYEEEE. This CDR3 is CASSFGTGIGLLGELFF. The CDR3 region has the DNA TGTGCCAGCAGCTTCGGGACAGGGATAGGCTTACTCGGGGAGCTGTTTTTT.

The chain combines TRBV11-2 with TRBJ2-1; 7 nucleotides match TRBD2. CDR3 length: 15 amino acids. Per the germline V gene, CDR1 is SGHAT and CDR2 is FQNNGV. The V segment lost 6 bases and the J segment 5 bases; nucleotides outside the gene matches: 10. This chain's CDR3 is CASRGGGSADNEQFF. DNA of the CDR3: TGTGCCAGCAGGGGAGGCGGGAGTGCAGACAATGAGCAGTTCTTC. The full variable domain, with the rest looked up from reference TRBV11-2 and TRBJ2-1, is EAGVAQSPRYKIIEKRQSVAFWCNPISGHATLYWYQQILGQGPKLLIQFQNNGVVDDSQLPKDRFSAERLKGVDSTLKIQPAKLEDSAVYLCASRGGGSADNEQFFGPGTRLTVL.

J is TRBJ1-6 and V is TRBV7-9; 9 bases are shared with TRBD1. The V gene end was trimmed by 2 bases and the J gene end by 8 bases; junction bases not matched to a gene: 4. The CDR3 is 15 amino acids. The V gene's germline CDR1 is SEHNR and CDR2 FQNEAQ (reference sequence). CDR3 in DNA: TGTGCCAGCAGCTTATCCGGGACAGGGTATTCACCCCTCCACTTT. As protein: CASSLSGTGYSPLHF.

J is TRBJ2-1 and V is TRBV7-2, with 8 positions matching TRBD2. The V segment lost 4 bases and the J segment 4 bases; nucleotides outside the gene matches: 3. Germline CDR1 reads SGHTA; CDR2 reads FQGNSA. The CDR3 sequence is 14 residues long. For the CDR3, the DNA is TGTGCCAGCAGCTCCTCTAGCGGGTACAATGAGCAGTTCTTC. Amino acid sequence: CASSSSSGYNEQFF.

This chain joins TRBV13 and TRBJ2-7, with a weak D call TRBD1 (5 bases). The CDR3 is 14 amino acids. V was trimmed by 1 base and J by 3 bases, leaving 10 bases between them. CDR1 and CDR2 (germline): PRHDT, FYEKMQ (reference sequence). The CDR3 spells CASSLESGYYEQYF. The CDR3 DNA reads TGTGCCAGCAGCTTAGAGTCAGGGTACTACGAGCAGTACTTC.

The chain carries TRBV24-1 and TRBJ1-1, with D unclear. Looked up from germline, CDR1 is KGHDR and CDR2 is SFDVKD. V was cut by 3 bases and J by 0 bases, with 10 bases left in between. CDR3 length: 15 amino acids. The CDR3 DNA reads TGTGCCACCAGTGATAACGGGGTACTGAACACTGAAGCTTTCTTT. Its translation: CATSDNGVLNTEAFF.

V usage is TRBV7-9 and J usage is TRBJ1-2, with 7 bases matching TRBD1. Trimming at V came to 7 bases and at J to 2 bases, leaving 4 bases not matched to a gene. The germline gives CDR1 SEHNR, CDR2 FQNEAQ (reference sequence). The CDR3 has 13 residues. The CDR3 here is CASTAGGNYGYTF. The CDR3 bases are TGTGCCAGCACGGCAGGGGGAAACTATGGCTACACCTTC. The full variable domain, with the rest looked up from reference TRBV7-9 and TRBJ1-2, is DTGVSQNPRHKITKRGQNVTFRCDPISEHNRLYWYRQTLGQGPEFLTYFQNEAQLEKSRLLSDRFSAERPKGSFSTLEIQRTEQGDSAMYLCASTAGGNYGYTFGSGTRLTVV.

The gene calls are TRBV9 and TRBJ1-6, with D hard to call. V lost 0 bases and J 7 bases, leaving 11 bases between the germline ends. Germline lookup yields CDR1 SGDLS and CDR2 YYNGEE. This CDR3 has 15 residues. The CDR3 coding sequence is TGTGCCAGCAGCGTAGACGGGATGGCGAATTCACCCCTCCACTTT. This sequence encodes CASSVDGMANSPLHF.